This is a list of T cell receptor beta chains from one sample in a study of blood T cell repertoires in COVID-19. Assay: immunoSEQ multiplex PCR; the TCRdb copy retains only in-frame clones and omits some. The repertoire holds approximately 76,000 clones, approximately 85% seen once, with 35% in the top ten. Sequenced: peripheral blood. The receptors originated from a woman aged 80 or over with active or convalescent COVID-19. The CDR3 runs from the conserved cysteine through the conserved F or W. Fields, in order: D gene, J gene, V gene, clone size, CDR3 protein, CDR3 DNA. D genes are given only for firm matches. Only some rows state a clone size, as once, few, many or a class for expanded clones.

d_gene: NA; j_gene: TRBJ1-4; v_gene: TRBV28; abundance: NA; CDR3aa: CASSLQQGYEKLFF; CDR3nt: TGTGCCAGCAGTTTACAACAGGGTTATGAAAAACTGTTTTTT
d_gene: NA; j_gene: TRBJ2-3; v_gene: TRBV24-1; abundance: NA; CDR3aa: CATSDSDGSTDTQYF; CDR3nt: TGTGCCACCAGTGATTCAGACGGGAGCACAGATACGCAGTATTTT
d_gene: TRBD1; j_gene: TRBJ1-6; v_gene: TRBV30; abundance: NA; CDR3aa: CAWKFALSGQGGSPLHF; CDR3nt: TGTGCCTGGAAATTTGCTTTGTCCGGACAGGGAGGTTCACCCCTCCACTTT
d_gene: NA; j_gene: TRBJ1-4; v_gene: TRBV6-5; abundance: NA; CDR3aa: CASSSRRSNEKLFF; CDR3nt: TGTGCCAGCAGTTCCAGACGGAGTAATGAAAAACTGTTTTTT
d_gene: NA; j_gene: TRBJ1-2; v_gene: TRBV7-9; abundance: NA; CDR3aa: CASSAQDGIGYGYTF; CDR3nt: TGTGCCAGCAGCGCCCAAGACGGGATTGGCTATGGCTACACCTTC
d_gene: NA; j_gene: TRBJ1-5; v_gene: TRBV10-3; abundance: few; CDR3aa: CAISDRGQSNQPQHF; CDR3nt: TGTGCCATCAGTGACAGGGGTCAGAGCAATCAGCCCCAGCATTTT
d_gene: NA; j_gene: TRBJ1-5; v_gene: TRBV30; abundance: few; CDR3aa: CAWSVGGANQPQHF; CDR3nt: TGTGCCTGGAGTGTTGGAGGGGCTAATCAGCCCCAGCATTTT
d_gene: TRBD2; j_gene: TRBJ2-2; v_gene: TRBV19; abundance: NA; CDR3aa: CASTPSGGGTGELFF; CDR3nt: TGTGCCAGTACGCCTAGCGGGGGAGGCACCGGGGAGCTGTTTTTT
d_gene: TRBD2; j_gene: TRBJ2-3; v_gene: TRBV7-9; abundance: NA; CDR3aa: CASSVTGGPDTQYF; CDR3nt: TGTGCCAGCAGCGTGACGGGGGGGCCCGATACGCAGTATTTT
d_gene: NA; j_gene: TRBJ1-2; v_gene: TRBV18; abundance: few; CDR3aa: CASSGSGYGYTF; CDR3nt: TGTGCCAGCTCAGGTTCCGGCTATGGCTACACCTTC
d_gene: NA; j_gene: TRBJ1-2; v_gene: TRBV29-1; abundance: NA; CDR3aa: CSVEDSSYGYTF; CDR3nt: TGCAGCGTTGAGGACAGCAGCTATGGCTACACCTTC
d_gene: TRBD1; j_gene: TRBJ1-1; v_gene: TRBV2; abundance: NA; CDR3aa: CAKTVSGTGTEAFF; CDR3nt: TGTGCCAAAACAGTTTCCGGGACAGGCACTGAAGCTTTCTTT
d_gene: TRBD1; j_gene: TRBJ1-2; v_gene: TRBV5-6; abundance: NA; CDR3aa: CASRMRGQGYTF; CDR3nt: TGTGCCAGCAGAATGAGGGGGCAAGGCTACACCTTC
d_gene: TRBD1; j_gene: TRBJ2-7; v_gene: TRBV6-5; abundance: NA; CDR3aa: CASTRQGVTTYEQYF; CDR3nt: TGTGCCAGCACCCGCCAGGGGGTGACCACATACGAGCAGTACTTC
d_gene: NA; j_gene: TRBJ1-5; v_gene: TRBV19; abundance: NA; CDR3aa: CASSWTVGNQPQHF; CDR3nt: TGTGCCAGTAGTTGGACAGTTGGCAATCAGCCCCAGCATTTT
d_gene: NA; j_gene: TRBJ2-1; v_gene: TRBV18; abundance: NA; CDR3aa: CASSPSGPTYNEQFF; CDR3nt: TGTGCCAGCTCACCGTCAGGTCCCACCTACAATGAGCAGTTCTTC